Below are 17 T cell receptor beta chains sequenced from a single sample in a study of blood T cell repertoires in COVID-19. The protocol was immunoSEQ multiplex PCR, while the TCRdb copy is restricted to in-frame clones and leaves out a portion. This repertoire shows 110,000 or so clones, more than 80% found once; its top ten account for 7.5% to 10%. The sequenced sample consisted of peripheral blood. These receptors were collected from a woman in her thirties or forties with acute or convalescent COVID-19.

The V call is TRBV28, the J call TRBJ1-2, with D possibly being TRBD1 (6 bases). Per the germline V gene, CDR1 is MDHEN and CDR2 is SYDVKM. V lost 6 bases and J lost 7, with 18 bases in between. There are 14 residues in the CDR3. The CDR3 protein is CASRRTAPISGYTF. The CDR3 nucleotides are TGTGCCAGCAGACGGACAGCTCCTATTTCTGGCTACACCTTC.

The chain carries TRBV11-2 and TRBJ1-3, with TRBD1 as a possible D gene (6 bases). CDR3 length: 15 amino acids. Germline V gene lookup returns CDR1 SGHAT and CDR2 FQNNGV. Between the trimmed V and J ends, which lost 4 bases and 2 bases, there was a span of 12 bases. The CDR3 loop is CASSYTGTTGNTIYF. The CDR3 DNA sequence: TGTGCCAGCAGCTACACAGGGACGACTGGAAACACCATATATTTT.

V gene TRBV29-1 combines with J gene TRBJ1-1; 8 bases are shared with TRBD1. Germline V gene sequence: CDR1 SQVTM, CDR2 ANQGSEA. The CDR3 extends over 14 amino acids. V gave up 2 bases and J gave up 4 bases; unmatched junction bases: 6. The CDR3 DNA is TGCAGCGTTGAAAGGGGCACAGGGGGCACTGAAGCTTTCTTT. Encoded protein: CSVERGTGGTEAFF.

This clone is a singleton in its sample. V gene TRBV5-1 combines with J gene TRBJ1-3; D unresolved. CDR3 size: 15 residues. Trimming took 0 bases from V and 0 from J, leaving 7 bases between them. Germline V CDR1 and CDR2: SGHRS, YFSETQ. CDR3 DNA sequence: TGCGCCAGCAGCTTGGATACTTACTCTGGAAACACCATATATTTT. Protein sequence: CASSLDTYSGNTIYF.

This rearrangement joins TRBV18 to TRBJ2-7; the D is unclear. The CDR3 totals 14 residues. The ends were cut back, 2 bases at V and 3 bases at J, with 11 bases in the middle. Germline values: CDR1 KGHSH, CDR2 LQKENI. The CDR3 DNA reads TGTGCCAGCTCACCATCGGCAGGAAGCTACGAGCAGTACTTC. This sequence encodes CASSPSAGSYEQYF.

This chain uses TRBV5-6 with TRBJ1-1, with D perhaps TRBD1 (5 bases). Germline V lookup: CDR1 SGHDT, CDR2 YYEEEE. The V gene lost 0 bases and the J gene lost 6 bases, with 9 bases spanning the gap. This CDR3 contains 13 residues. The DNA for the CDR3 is TGTGCCAGCAGCTTGGGCAGGGCCGCTGAAGCTTTCTTT. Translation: CASSLGRAAEAFF.

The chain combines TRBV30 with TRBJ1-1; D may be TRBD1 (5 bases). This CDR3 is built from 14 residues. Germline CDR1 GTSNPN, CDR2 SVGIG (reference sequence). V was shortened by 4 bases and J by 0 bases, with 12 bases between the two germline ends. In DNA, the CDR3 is TGTGCCTGGATCGGACAACTCATGAACACTGAAGCTTTCTTT. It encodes CAWIGQLMNTEAFF.

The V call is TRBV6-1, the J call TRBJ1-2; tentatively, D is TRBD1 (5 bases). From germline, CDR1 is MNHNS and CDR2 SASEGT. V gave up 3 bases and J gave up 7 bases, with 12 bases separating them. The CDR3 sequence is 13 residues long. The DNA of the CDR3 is TGTGCCAGCAGTGAGATGACAGTGCTTGGCTACACCTTC. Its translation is CASSEMTVLGYTF.

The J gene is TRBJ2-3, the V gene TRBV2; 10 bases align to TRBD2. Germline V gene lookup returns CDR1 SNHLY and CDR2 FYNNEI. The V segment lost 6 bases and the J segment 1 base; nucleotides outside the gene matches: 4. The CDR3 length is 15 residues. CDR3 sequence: CASRLAGAGTDTQYF. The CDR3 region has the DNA TGTGCCAGCAGGCTAGCGGGGGCCGGCACAGATACGCAGTATTTT.

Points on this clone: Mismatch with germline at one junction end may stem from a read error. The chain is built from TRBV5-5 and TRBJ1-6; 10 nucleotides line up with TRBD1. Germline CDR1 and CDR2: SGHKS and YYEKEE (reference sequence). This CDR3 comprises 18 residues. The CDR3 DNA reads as TGTGCCAGCACCTTGGGGACAGGGGACAATCGGAATAATTCACCCCTCCACTTT. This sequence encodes CASTLGTGDNRNNSPLHF.

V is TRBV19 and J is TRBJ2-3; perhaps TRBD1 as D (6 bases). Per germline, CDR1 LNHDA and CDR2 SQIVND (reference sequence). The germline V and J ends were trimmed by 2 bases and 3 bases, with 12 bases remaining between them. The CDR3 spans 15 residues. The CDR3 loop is CASSIRGMGTDTQYF. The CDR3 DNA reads TGTGCCAGTAGTATAAGGGGGATGGGGACAGATACGCAGTATTTT.

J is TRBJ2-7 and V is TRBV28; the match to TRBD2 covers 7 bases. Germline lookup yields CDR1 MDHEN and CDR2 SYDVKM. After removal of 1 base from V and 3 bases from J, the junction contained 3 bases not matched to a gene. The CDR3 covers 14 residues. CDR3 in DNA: TGTGCCAGCAGTTTATCCGGGGGGATCTACGAGCAGTACTTC. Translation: CASSLSGGIYEQYF.

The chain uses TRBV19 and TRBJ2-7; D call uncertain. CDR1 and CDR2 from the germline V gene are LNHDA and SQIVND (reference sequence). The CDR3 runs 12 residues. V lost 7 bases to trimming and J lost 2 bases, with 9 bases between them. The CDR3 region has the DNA TGTGCCAGTATGGCCAGAACCTACGAGCAGTACTTC. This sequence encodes CASMARTYEQYF. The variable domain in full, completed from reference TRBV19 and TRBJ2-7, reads DGGITQSPKYLFRKEGQNVTLSCEQNLNHDAMYWYRQDPGQGLRLIYYSQIVNDFQKGDIAEGYSVSREKKESFPLTVTSAQKNPTAFYLCASMARTYEQYFGPGTRLTVT.

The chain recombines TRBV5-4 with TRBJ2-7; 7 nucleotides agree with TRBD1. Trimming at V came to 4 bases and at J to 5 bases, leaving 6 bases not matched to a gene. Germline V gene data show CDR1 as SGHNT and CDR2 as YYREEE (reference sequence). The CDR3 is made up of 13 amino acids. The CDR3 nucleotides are TGTGCCAGCAGCCTAGACAGGGATGACGAGCAGTACTTC. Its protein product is CASSLDRDDEQYF. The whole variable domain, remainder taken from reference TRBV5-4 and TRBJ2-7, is ETGVTQSPTHLIKTRGQQVTLRCSSQSGHNTVSWYQQALGQGPQFIFQYYREEENGRGNFPPRFSGLQFPNYSSELNVNALELDDSALYLCASSLDRDDEQYFGPGTRLTVT.

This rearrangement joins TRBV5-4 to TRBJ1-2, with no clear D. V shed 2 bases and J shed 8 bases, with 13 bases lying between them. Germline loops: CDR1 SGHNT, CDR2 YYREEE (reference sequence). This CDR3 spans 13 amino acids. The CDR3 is CASSFQDYGGYTF. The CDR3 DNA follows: TGTGCCAGCAGCTTTCAGGACTATGGGGGCTACACCTTC.

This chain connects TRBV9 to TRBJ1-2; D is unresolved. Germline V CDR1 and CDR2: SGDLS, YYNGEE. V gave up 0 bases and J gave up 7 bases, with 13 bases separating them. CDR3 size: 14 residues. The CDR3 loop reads CASSVATQGGGYTF. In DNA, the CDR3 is TGTGCCAGCAGCGTAGCTACCCAAGGAGGTGGCTACACCTTC.

CDR3 protein: CASSKQGYEKLFF. The CDR3 DNA reads as TGTGCCAGCAGTAAACAGGGGTATGAAAAACTGTTTTTT. This chain links TRBV2 with TRBJ1-4, with 7 nucleotides matching TRBD1. CDR3 length: 13 residues. With V trimmed by 5 bases and J by 6 bases, 3 bases remained unmatched. The germline gives CDR1 SNHLY, CDR2 FYNNEI.